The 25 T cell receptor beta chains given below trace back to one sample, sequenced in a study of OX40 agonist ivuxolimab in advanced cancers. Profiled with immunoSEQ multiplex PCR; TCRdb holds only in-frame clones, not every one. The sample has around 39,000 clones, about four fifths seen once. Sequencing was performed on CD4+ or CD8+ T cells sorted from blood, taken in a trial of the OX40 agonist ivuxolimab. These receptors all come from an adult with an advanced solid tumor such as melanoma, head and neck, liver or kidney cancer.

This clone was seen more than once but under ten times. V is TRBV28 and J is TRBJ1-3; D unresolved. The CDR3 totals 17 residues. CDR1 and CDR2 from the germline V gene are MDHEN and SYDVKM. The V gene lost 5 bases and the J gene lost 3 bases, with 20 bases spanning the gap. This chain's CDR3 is CASSPLLEGSDGNTIYF. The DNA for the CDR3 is TGTGCCAGCAGTCCCCTCCTCGAGGGTTCGGATGGAAACACCATATATTTT.

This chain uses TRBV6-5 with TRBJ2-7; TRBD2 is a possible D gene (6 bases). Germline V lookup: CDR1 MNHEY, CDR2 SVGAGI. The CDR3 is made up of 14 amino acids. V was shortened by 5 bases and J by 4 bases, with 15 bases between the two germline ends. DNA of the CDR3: TGTGCCAGCAGTCTAGCGCCCTCGGGGTACGAGCAGTACTTC. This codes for CASSLAPSGYEQYF.

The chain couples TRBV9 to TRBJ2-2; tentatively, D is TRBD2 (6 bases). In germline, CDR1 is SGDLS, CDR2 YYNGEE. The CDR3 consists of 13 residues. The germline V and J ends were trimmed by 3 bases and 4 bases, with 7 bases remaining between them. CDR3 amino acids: CASSAGGTGELFF. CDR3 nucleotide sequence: TGTGCCAGCAGCGCCGGGGGCACCGGGGAGCTGTTTTTT.

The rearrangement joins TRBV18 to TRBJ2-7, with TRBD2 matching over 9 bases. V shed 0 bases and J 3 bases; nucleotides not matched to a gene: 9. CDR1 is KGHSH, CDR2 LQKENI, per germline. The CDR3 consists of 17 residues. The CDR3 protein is CASSPPGSRRGGYEQYF. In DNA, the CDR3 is TGTGCCAGCTCACCACCAGGGTCTCGGCGGGGGGGCTACGAGCAGTACTTC.

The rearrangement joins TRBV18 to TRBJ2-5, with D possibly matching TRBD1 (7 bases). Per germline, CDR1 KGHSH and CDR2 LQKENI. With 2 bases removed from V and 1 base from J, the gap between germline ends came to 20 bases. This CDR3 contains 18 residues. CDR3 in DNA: TGTGCCAGCTCACCATCGATTTCGGGCGGGGACAGCCAAGAGACCCAGTACTTC. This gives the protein CASSPSISGGDSQETQYF.

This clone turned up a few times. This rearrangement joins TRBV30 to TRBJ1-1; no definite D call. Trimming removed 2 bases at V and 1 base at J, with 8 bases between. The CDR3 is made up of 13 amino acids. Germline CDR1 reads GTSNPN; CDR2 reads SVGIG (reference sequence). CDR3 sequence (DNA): TGTGCCTGGAGTCTTTCAGCGAACACTGAAGCTTTCTTT. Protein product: CAWSLSANTEAFF.

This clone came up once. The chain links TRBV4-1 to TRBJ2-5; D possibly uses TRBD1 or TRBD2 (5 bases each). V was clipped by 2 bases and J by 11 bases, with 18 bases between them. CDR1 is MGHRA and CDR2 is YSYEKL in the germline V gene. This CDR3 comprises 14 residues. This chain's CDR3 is CASSQTRDPSEQYF. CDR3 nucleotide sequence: TGCGCCAGCAGCCAAACCCGGGACCCTTCTGAGCAGTACTTC.

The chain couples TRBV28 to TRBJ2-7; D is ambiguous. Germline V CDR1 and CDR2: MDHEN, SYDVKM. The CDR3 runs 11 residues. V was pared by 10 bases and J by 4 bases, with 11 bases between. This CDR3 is CANPWFYEQYF. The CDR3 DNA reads TGTGCCAACCCCTGGTTTTACGAGCAGTACTTC.

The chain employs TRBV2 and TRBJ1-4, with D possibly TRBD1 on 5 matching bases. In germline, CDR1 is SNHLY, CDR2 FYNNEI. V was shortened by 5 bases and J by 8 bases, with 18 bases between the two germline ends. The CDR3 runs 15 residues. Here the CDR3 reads CASSKAREGQEKLFF. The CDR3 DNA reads TGTGCCAGCAGTAAGGCCAGGGAGGGTCAGGAAAAACTGTTTTTT. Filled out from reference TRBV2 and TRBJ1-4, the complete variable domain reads EPEVTQTPSHQVTQMGQEVILRCVPISNHLYFYWYRQILGQKVEFLVSFYNNEISEKSEIFDDQFSVERPDGSNFTLKIRSTKLEDSAMYFCASSKAREGQEKLFFGSGTQLSVL.

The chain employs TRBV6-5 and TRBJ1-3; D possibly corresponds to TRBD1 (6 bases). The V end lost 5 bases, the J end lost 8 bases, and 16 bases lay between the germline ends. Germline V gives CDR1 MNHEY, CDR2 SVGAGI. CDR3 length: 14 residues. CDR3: CASSKDDRKDTIYF. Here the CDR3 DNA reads TGTGCCAGCAGTAAAGACGACAGGAAAGACACCATATATTTT.

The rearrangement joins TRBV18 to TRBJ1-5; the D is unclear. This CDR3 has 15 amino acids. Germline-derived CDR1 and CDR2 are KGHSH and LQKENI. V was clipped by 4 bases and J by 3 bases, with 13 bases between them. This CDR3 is CASSLSLGSNQPQHF. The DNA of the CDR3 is TGTGCCAGCTCACTGTCCCTCGGGTCCAATCAGCCCCAGCATTTT.

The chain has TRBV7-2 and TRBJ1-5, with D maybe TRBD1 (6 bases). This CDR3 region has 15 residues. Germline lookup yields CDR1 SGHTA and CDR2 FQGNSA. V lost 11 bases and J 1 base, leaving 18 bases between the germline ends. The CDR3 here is CASNRGGASNQPQHF. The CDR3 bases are TGTGCCTCCAATCGGGGGGGGGCGAGCAATCAGCCCCAGCATTTT.

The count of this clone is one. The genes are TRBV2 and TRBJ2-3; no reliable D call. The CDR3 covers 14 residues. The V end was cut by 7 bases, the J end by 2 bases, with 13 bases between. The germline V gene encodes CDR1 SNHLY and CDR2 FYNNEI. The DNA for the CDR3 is TGTGCCAGCACTCGGGCCAGTAACACAGATACGCAGTATTTT. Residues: CASTRASNTDTQYF. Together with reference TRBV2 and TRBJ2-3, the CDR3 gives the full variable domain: EPEVTQTPSHQVTQMGQEVILRCVPISNHLYFYWYRQILGQKVEFLVSFYNNEISEKSEIFDDQFSVERPDGSNFTLKIRSTKLEDSAMYFCASTRASNTDTQYFGPGTRLTVL.

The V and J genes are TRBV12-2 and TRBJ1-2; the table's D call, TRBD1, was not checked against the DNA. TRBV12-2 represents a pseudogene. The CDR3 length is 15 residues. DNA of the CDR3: TGTGCAAGTCGCTTAGCGCTGACAGGGGACTATGGCTACACCTTC. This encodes CASRLALTGDYGYTF.

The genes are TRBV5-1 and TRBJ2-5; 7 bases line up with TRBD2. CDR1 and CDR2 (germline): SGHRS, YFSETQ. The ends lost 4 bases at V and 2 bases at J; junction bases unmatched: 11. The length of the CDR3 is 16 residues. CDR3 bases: TGCGCCAGCAGCAGCCTCGCTAGCGGCTCGCAAGAGACCCAGTACTTC. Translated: CASSSLASGSQETQYF.

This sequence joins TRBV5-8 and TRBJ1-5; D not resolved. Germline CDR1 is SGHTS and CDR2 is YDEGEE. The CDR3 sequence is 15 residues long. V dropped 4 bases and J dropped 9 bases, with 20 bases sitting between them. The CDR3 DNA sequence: TGTGCCAGCAGCCCAATAATAGGACCGTCTAGGCCCCAGCATTTT. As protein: CASSPIIGPSRPQHF.

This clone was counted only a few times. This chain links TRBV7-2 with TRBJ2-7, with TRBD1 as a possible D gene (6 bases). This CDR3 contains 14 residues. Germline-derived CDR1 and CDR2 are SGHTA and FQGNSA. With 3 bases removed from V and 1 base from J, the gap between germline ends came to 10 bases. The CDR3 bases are TGTGCCAGCAGCTTCCGGGACACTTCCTACGAGCAGTACTTC. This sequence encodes CASSFRDTSYEQYF.

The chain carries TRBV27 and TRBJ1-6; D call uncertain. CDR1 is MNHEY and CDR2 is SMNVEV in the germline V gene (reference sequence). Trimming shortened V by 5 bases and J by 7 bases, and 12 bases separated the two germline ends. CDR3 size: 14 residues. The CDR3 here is CASSGRGGNSPLHF. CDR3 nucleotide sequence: TGTGCCAGCAGTGGCCGGGGAGGAAATTCACCCCTCCACTTT.

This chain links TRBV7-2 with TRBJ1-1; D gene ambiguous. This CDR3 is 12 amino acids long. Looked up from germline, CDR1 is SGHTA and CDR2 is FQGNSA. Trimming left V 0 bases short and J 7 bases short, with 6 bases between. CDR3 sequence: CASSLAGFEAFF. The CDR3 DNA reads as TGTGCCAGCAGCTTAGCCGGATTTGAAGCTTTCTTT. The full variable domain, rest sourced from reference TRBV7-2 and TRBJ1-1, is GAGVSQSPSNKVTEKGKDVELRCDPISGHTALYWYRQSLGQGLEFLIYFQGNSAPDKSGLPSDRFSAERTGGSVSTLTIQRTQQEDSAVYLCASSLAGFEAFFGQGTRLTVV.

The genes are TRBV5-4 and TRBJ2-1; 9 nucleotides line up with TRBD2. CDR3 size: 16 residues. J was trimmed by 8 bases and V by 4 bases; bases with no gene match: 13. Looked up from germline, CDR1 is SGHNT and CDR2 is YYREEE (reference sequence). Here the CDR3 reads CASSLRGRGQTHEQFF. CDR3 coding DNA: TGTGCCAGCAGCCTGCGCGGGAGGGGGCAGACGCATGAGCAGTTCTTC.

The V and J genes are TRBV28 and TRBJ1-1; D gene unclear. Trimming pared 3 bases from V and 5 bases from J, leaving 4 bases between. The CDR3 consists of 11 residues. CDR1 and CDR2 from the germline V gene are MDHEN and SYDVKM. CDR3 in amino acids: CASSFRTEAFF. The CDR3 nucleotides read TGTGCCAGCAGTTTCCGGACTGAAGCTTTCTTT.

The CDR3 sequence: CASSRTGTETQYF. In DNA form, the CDR3 reads TGTGCCAGCAGCCGAACCGGGACGGAGACCCAGTACTTC. The genes are TRBV9 and TRBJ2-5; either TRBD1 or TRBD2 may fit D (5 bases each). Germline assignment: CDR1 SGDLS and CDR2 YYNGEE. CDR3 size: 13 residues. V was clipped by 4 bases and J by 5 bases, with 12 bases between them.

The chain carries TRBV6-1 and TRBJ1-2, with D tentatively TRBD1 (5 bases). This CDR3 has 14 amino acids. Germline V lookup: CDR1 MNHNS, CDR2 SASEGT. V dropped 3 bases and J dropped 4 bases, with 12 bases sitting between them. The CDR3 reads CASSESGLLYGYTF. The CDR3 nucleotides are TGTGCCAGCAGTGAGTCAGGGCTCCTCTATGGCTACACCTTC.

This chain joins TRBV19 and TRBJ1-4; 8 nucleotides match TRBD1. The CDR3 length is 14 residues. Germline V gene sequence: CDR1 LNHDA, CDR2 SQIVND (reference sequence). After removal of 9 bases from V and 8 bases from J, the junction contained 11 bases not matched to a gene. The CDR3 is CASVHRGLKEKLFF. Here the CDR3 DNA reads TGTGCCAGCGTCCACAGGGGGTTAAAAGAAAAACTGTTTTTT. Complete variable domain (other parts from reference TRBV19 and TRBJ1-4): DGGITQSPKYLFRKEGQNVTLSCEQNLNHDAMYWYRQDPGQGLRLIYYSQIVNDFQKGDIAEGYSVSREKKESFPLTVTSAQKNPTAFYLCASVHRGLKEKLFFGSGTQLSVL.

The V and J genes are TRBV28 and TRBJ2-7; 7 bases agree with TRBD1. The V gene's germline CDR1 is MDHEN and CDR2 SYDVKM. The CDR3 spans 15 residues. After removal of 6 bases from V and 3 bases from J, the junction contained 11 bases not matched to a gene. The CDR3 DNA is TGTGCCAGCAGGCGAAAAACAGGGGAAGACTACGAGCAGTACTTC. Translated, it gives CASRRKTGEDYEQYF.